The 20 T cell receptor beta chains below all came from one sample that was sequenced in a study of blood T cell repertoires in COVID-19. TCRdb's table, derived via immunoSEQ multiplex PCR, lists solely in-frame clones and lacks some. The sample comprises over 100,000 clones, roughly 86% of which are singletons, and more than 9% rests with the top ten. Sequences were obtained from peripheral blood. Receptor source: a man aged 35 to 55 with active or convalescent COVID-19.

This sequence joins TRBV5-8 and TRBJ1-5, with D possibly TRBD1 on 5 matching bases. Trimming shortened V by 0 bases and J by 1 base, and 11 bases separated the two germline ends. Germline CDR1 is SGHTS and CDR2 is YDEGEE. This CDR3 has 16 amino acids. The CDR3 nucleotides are TGTGCCAGCAGCTTGGCCGGGCCAGGGAGCAATCAGCCCCAGCATTTT. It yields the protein CASSLAGPGSNQPQHF.

CDR3 sequence: CASSARGLLNEAFF. The CDR3 DNA reads as TGTGCCAGTAGTGCCAGAGGGCTCCTGAATGAAGCTTTCTTT. The chain is built from TRBV19 and TRBJ1-1; no reliable D call. From germline, CDR1 is LNHDA and CDR2 SQIVND (reference sequence). The CDR3 has 14 amino acids. Trimming took 5 bases from V and 7 from J, leaving 17 bases between them.

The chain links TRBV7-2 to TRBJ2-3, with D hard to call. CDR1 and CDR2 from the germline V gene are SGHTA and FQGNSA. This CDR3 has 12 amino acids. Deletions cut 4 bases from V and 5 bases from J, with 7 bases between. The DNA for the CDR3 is TGTGCCAGCAGCTCCCGACTAGATACGCAGTATTTT. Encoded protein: CASSSRLDTQYF.

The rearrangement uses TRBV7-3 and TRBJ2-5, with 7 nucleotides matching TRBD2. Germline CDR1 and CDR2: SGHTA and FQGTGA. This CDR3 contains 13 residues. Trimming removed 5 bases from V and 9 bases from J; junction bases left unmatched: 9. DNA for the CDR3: TGTGCCAGCAGCGGTACAAGGGAGGGGCCCCAGTACTTC. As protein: CASSGTREGPQYF.

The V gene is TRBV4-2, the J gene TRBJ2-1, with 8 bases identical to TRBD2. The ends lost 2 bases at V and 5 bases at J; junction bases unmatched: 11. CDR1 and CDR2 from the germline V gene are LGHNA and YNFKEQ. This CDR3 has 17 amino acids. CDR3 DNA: TGTGCCAGCAGCCAAAAATACGTAGCGGGGAAGAACAATGAGCAGTTCTTC. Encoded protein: CASSQKYVAGKNNEQFF.

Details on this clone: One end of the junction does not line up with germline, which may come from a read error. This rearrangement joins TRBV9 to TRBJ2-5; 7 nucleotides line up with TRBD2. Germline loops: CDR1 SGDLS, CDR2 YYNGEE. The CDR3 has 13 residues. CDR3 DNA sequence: TGTGCCAGCAGCGTAGTGGCGGGGGAGACCCAGAACTTC. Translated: CASSVVAGETQNF.

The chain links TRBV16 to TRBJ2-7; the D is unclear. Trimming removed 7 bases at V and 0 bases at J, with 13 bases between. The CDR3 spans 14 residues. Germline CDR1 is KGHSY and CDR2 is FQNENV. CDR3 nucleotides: TGTGCCAGCAAGTTAACCCTAATCTCCTACGAGCAGTACTTC. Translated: CASKLTLISYEQYF.

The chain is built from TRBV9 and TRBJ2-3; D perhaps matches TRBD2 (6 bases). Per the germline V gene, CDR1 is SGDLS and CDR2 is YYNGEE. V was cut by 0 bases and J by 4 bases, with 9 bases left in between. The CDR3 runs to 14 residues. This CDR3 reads CASSVEWGADTQYF. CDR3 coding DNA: TGTGCCAGCAGCGTAGAGTGGGGGGCAGATACGCAGTATTTT.

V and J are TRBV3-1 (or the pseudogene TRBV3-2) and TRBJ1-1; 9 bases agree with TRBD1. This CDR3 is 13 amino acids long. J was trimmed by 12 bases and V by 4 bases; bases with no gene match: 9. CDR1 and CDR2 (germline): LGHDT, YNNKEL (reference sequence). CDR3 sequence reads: CASSLTGQGLPFF. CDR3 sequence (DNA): TGTGCCAGCAGCCTTACGGGACAGGGTTTACCTTTCTTT.

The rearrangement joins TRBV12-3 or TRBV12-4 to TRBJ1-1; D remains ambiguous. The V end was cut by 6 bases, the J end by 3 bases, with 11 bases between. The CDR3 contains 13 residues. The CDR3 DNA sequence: TGTGCCAGCAGCTATTCGAGGGACACTGAAGCTTTCTTT. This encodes CASSYSRDTEAFF.

DNA for the CDR3: TGTGCCAGTAAGGGGGCAGGGGGAAGTCCCCTCCACTTT. It specifies CASKGAGGSPLHF. The V gene is TRBV19, the J gene TRBJ1-6; 7 bases map to TRBD1. The CDR3 runs 13 residues. Germline loops: CDR1 LNHDA, CDR2 SQIVND (reference sequence). The junction had 10 bases not matched to a gene; V was cut back by 7 bases and J by 13 bases.

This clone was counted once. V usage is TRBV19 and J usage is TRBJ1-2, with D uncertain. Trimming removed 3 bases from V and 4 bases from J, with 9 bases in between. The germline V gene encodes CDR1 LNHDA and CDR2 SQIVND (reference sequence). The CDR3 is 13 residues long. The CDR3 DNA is TGTGCCAGTAGTATCTACCTGAGCTATGGCTACACCTTC. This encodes CASSIYLSYGYTF.

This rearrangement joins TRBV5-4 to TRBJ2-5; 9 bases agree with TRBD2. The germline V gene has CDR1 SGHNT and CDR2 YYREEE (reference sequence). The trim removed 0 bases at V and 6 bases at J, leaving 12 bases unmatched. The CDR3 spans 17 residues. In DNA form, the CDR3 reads TGTGCCAGCAGCTTGGCCGGGGGGACTAGCCCCGGGAAGACCCAGTACTTC. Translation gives CASSLAGGTSPGKTQYF.

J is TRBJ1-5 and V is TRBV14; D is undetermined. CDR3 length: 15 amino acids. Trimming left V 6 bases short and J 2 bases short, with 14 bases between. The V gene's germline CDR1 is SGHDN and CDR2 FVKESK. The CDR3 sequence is CASRSTRRGNQPQHF. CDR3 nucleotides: TGTGCCAGCAGAAGCACCCGGAGGGGCAATCAGCCCCAGCATTTT.

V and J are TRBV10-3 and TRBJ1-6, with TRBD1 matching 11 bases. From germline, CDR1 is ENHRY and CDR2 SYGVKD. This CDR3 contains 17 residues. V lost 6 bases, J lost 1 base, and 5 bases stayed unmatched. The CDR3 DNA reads TGTGCCATCAGGGCCGGACAGGGGGCATCCTATAATTCACCCCTCCACTTT. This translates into CAIRAGQGASYNSPLHF.

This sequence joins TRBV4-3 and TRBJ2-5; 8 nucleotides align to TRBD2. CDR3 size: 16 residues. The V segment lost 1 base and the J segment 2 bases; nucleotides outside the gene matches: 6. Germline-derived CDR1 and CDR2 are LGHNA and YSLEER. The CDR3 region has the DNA TGCGCCAGCAGCCAAGGACAGCGGGGGAAACAAGAGACCCAGTACTTC. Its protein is CASSQGQRGKQETQYF.

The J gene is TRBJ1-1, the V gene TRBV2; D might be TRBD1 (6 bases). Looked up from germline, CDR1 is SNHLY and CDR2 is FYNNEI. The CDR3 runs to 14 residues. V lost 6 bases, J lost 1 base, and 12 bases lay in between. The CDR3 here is CASRDQTGNTEAFF. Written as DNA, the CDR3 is TGTGCCAGCAGGGACCAGACAGGGAACACTGAAGCTTTCTTT.

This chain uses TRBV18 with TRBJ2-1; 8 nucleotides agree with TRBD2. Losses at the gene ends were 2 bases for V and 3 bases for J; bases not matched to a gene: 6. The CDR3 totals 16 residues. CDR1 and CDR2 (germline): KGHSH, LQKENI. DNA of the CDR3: TGTGCCAGCTCACCAATTCCGGGACTAGGCTACAATGAGCAGTTCTTC. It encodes CASSPIPGLGYNEQFF.

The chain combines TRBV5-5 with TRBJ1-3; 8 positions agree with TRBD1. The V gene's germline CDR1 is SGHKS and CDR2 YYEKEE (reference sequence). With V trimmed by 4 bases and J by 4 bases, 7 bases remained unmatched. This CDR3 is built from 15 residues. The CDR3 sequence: CASSAWTGLGNTIYF. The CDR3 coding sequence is TGTGCCAGCAGCGCATGGACAGGGCTAGGAAACACCATATATTTT.

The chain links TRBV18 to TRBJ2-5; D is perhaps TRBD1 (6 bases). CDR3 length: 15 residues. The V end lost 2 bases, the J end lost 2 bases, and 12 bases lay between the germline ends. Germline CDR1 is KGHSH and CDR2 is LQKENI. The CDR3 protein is CASSPKDSIQETQYF. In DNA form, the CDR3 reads TGTGCCAGCTCACCAAAGGACAGTATACAAGAGACCCAGTACTTC.